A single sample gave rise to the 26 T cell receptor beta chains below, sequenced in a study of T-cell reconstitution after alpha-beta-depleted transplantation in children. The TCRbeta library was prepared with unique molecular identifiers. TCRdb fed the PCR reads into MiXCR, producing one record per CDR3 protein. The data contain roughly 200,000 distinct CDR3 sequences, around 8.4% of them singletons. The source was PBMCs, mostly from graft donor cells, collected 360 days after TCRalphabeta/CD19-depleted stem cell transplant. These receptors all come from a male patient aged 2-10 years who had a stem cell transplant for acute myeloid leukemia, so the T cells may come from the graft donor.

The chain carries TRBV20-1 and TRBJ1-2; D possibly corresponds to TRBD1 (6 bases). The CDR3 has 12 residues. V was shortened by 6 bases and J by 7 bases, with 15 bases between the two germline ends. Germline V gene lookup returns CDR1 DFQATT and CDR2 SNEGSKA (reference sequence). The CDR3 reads CSAGQLSLGYTF. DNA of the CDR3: TGCAGTGCCGGACAGCTTTCGCTTGGCTACACCTTC.

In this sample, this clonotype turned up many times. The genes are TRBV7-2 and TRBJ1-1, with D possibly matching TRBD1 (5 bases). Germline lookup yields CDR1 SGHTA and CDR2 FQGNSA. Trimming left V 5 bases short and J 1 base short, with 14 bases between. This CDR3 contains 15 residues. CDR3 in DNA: TGTGCCAGCAGCCGAGGCCCCACAGGGAACACTGAAGCTTTCTTT. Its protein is CASSRGPTGNTEAFF.

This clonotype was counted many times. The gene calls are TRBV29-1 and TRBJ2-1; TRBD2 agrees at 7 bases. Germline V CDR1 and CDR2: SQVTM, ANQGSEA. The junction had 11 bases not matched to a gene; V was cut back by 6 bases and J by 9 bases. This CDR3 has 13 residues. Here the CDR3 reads CSVAGRGYSEQFF. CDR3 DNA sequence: TGCAGCGTAGCGGGACGTGGTTATAGTGAGCAGTTCTTC.

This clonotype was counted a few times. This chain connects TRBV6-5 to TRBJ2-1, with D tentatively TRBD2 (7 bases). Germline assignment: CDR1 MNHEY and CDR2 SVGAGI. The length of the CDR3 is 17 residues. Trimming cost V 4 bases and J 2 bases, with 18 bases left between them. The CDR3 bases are TGTGCCAGCAGTTGGGGGGGCTCTGAGGGCCCCTACAATGAGCAGTTCTTC. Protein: CASSWGGSEGPYNEQFF.

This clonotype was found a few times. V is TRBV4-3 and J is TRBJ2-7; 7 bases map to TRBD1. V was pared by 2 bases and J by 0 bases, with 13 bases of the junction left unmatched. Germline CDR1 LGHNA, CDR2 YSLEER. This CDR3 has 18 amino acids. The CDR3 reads CASSQFFTGTATSYEQYF. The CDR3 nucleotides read TGCGCCAGCAGCCAATTTTTTACCGGGACAGCGACCTCCTACGAGCAGTACTTC.

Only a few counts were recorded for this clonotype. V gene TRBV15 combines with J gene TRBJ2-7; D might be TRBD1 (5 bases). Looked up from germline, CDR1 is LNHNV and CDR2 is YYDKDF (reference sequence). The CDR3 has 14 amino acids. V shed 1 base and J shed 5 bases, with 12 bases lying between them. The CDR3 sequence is CATSRAREGDEQYF. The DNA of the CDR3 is TGTGCCACCAGCAGAGCCAGGGAAGGCGACGAGCAGTACTTC.

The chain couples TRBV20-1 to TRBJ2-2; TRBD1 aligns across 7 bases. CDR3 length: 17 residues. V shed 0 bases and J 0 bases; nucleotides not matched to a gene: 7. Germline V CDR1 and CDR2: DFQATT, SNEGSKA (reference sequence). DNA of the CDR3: TGCAGTGCTAGAGAATCTCGGACAGGCGCGAACACCGGGGAGCTGTTTTTT. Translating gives CSARESRTGANTGELFF.

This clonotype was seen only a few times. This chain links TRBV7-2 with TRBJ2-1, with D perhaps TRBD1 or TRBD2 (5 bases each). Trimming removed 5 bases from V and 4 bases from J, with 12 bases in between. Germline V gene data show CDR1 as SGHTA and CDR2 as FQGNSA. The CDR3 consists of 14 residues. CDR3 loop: CASSPGTFYNEQFF. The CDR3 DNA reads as TGTGCCAGCAGCCCAGGGACGTTTTACAATGAGCAGTTCTTC.

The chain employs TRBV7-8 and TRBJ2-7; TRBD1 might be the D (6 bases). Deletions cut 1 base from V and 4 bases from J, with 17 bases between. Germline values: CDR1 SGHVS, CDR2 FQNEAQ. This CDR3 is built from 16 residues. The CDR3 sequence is CASSLGSWGLGYEQYV. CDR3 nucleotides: TGTGCCAGCAGCTTAGGGTCGTGGGGGCTAGGGTACGAGCAGTACGTC.

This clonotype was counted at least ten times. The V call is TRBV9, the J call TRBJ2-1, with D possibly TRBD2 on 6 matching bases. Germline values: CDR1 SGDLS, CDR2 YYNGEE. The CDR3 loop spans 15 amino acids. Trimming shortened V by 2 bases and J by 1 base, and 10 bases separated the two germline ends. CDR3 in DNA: TGTGCCAGCAGCGTGCTAGCGCGATCCTACAATGAGCAGTTCTTC. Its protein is CASSVLARSYNEQFF.

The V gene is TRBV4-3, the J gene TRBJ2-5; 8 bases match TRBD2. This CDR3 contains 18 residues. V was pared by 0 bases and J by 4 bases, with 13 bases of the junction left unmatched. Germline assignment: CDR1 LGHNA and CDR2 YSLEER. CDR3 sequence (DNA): TGCGCCAGCAGCCAAGAGAATAGCGGGATAACAAGGGGAGAGACCCAGTACTTC. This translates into CASSQENSGITRGETQYF.

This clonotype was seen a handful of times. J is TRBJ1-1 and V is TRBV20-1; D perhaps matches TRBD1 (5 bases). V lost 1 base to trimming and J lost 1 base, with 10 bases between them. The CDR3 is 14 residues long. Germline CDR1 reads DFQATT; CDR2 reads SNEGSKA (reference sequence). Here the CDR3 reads CSARGGAQNTEAFF. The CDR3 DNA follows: TGCAGTGCTAGAGGAGGGGCTCAGAACACTGAAGCTTTCTTT.

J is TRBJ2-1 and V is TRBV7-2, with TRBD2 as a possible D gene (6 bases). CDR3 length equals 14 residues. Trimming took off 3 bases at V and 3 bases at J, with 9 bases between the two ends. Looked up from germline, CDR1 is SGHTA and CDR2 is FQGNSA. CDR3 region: CASSLSGYYNEQFF. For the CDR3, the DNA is TGTGCCAGCAGCTTGAGCGGGTACTACAATGAGCAGTTCTTC. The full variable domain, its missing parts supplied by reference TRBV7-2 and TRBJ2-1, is GAGVSQSPSNKVTEKGKDVELRCDPISGHTALYWYRQSLGQGLEFLIYFQGNSAPDKSGLPSDRFSAERTGGSVSTLTIQRTQQEDSAVYLCASSLSGYYNEQFFGPGTRLTVL.

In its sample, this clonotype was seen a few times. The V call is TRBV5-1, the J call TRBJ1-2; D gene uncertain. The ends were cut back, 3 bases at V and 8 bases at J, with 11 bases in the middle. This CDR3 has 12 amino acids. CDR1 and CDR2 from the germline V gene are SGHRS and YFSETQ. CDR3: CASSSQDRGYTF. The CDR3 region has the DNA TGCGCCAGCAGCTCTCAGGACCGGGGCTACACCTTC.

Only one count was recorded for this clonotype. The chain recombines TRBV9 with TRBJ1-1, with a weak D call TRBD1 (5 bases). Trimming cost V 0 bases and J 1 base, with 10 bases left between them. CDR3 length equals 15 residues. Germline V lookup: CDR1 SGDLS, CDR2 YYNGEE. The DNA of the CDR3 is TGTGCCAGCAGCGTAGGAAGCCAGGGGAACACTGAAGCTTTCTTT. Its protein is CASSVGSQGNTEAFF.

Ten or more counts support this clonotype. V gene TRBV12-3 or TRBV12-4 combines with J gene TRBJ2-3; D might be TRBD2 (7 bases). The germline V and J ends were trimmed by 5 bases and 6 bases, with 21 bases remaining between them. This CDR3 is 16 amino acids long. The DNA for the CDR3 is TGTGCCAGCAGTAGTTCGGGGACTACAGGGCAGGATACGCAGTATTTT. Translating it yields CASSSSGTTGQDTQYF.

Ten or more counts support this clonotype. For the CDR3, the DNA is TGTGCCATCAGTGGACTGGACACCGGGGAGCTGTTTTTT. Protein sequence: CAISGLDTGELFF. The rearrangement joins TRBV10-3 to TRBJ2-2, with D hard to call. Trimming stripped 4 bases from V and 3 bases from J, with 6 bases between. Germline V gene lookup returns CDR1 ENHRY and CDR2 SYGVKD. CDR3 size: 13 residues.

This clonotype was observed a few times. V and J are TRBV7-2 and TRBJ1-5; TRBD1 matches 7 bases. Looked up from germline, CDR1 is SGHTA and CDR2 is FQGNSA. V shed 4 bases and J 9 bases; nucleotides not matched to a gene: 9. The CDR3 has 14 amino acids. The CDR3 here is CASSSTGLLSPQHF. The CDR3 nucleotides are TGTGCCAGCAGCTCGACAGGGTTACTTTCGCCCCAGCATTTT.

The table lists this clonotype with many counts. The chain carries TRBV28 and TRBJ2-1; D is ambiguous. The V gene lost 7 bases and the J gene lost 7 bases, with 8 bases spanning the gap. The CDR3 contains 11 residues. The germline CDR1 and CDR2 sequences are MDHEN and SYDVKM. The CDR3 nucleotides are TGTGCCAGCACCCTTCGAAATGAGCAGTTCTTC. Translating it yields CASTLRNEQFF.

CDR3 DNA sequence: TGTGCCAGCAGTTACCGTCCGACAGGGGGCGTAGATGAAGCTTTCTTT. Amino acid sequence: CASSYRPTGGVDEAFF. The chain couples TRBV6-2 or TRBV6-3 to TRBJ1-1; 10 nucleotides align to TRBD1. V gave up 2 bases and J gave up 7 bases; unmatched junction bases: 10. CDR1 MNHEY and CDR2 SVGEGT come from the germline V gene. This CDR3 contains 16 residues.

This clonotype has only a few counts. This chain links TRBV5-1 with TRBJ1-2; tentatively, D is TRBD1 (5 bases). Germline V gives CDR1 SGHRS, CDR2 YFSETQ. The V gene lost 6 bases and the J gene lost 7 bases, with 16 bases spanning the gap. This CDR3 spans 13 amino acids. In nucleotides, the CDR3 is TGCGCCAGCACAACTCACAGGTCGGCTGGCTACACCTTC. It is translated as CASTTHRSAGYTF.

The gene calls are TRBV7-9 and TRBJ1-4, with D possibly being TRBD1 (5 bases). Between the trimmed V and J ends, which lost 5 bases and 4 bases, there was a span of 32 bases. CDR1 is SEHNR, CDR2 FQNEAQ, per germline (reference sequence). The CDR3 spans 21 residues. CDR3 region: CASSPYSGGAVFSRSNEKLFF. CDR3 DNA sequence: TGTGCCAGCAGCCCCTATAGTGGCGGGGCCGTTTTTTCACGGAGTAATGAAAAACTGTTTTTT.

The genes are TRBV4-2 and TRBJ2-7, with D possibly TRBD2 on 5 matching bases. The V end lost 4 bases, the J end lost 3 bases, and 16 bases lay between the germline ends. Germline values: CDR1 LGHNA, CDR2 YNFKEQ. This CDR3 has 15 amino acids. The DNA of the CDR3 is TGTGCCAGCAGCCTGATTGAGGGAAGGAACTACGAGCAGTACTTC. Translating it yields CASSLIEGRNYEQYF.

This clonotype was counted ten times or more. Here the CDR3 reads CASSQIGTQYF. The CDR3, as DNA: TGTGCCAGCAGCCAAATCGGGACCCAGTACTTC. The rearrangement uses TRBV25-1 and TRBJ2-5; D is undetermined. Germline V gene lookup returns CDR1 MGHDK and CDR2 SYGVNS. The V end lost 6 bases, the J end lost 7 bases, and 9 bases lay between the germline ends. The CDR3 is 11 amino acids.

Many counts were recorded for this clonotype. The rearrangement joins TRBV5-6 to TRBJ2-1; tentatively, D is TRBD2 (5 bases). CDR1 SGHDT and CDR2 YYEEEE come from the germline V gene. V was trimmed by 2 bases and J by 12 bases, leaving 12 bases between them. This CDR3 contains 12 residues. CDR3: CASSLGGDGQFF. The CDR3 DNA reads TGTGCCAGCAGCTTAGGAGGCGATGGGCAGTTCTTC.

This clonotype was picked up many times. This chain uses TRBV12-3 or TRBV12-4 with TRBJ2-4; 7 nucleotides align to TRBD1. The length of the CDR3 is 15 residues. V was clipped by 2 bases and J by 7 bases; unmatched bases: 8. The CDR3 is CASSLFDRVLNIQYF. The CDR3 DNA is TGTGCCAGCAGTTTATTCGACAGGGTTCTGAACATTCAGTACTTC.